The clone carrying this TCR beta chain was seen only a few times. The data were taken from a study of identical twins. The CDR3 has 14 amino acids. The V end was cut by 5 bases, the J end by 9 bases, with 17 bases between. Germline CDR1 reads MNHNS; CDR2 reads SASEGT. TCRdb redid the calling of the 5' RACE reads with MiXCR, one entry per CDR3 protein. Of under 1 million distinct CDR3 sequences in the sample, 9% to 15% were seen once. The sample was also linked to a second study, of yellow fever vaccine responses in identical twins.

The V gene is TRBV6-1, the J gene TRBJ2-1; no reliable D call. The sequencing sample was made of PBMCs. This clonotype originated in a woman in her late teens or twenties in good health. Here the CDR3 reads CASSRPHQGSEQFF. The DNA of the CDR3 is TGTGCCAGCAGTCGACCCCACCAAGGCAGTGAGCAGTTCTTC.